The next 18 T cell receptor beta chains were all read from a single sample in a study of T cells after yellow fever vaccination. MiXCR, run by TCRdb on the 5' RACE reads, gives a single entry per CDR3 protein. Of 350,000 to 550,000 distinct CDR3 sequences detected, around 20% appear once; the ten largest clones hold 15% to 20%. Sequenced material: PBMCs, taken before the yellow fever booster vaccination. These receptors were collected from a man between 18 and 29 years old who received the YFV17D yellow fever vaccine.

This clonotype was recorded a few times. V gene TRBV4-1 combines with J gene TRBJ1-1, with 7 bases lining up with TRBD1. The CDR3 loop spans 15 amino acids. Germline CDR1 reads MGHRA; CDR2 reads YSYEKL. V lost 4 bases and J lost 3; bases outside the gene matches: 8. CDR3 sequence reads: CASSLRGLSDTEAFF. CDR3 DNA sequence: TGCGCCAGCAGCCTTAGGGGGCTGAGTGACACTGAAGCTTTCTTT.

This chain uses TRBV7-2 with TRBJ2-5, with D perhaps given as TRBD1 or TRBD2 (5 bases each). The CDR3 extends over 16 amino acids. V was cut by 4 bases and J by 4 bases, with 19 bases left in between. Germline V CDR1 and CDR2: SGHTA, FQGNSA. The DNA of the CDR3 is TGTGCCAGCAGCTGGGGGTCCCTCACGGCATCAGAGACCCAGTACTTC. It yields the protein CASSWGSLTASETQYF.

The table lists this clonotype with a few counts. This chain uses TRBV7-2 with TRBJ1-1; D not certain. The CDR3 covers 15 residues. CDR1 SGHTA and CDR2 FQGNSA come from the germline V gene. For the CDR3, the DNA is TGTGTGGAGGGCCAAAGGGTCCTGACGGACACTGAAGCTTTCTTT. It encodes CVEGQRVLTDTEAFF.

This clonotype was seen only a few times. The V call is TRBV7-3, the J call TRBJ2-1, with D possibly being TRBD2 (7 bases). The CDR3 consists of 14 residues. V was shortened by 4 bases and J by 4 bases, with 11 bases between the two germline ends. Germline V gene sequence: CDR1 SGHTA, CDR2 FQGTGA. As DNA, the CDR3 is TGTGCCAGCAGCTCACAGGGAGGGTACAATGAGCAGTTCTTC. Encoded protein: CASSSQGGYNEQFF.

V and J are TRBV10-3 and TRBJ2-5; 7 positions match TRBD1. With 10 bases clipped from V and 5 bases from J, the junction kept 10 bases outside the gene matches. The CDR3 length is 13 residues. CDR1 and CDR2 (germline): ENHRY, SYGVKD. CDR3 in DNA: TGTGCCACCACGACAGGGCAGCAGGAGACCCAGTACTTC. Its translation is CATTTGQQETQYF.

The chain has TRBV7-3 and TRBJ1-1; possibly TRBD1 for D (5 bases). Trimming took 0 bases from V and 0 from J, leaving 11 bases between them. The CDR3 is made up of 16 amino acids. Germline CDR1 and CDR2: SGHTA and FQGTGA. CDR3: CASSLTISRVNTEAFF. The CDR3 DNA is TGTGCCAGCAGCTTAACGATCAGCAGGGTGAACACTGAAGCTTTCTTT.

CDR3 nucleotides: TGTGCCACCACGGGACTAGCGGGGGCCGAGAGCTCCTACAATGAGCAGTTCTTC. It specifies CATTGLAGAESSYNEQFF. This chain links TRBV11-2 with TRBJ2-1, with 14 nucleotides matching TRBD2. Germline assignment: CDR1 SGHAT and CDR2 FQNNGV. Trimming at V came to 10 bases and at J to 0 bases, leaving 11 bases not matched to a gene. CDR3 length: 18 residues.

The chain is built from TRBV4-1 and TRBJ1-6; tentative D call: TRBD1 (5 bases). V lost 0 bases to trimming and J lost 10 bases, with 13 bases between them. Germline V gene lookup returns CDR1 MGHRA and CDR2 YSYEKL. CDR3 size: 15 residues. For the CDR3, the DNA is TGCGCCAGCAGCCAAGATCGGGGGTTATGGTCACCCCTCCACTTT. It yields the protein CASSQDRGLWSPLHF.

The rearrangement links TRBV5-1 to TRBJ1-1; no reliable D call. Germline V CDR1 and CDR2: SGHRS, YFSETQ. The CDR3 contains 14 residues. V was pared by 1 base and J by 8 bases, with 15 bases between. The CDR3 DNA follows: TGCGCCAGCAGCTTGAGGTCGGAGCCAGACGAAGCTTTCTTT. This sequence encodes CASSLRSEPDEAFF. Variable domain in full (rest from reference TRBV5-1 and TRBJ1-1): KAGVTQTPRYLIKTRGQQVTLSCSPISGHRSVSWYQQTPGQGLQFLFEYFSETQRNKGNFPGRFSGRQFSNSRSEMNVSTLELGDSALYLCASSLRSEPDEAFFGQGTRLTVV.

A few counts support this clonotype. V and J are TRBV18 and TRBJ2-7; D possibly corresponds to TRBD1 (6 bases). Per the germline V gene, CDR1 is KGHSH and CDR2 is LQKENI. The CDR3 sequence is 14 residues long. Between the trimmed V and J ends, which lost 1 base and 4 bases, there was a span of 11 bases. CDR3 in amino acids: CASSPQGQTYEQYF. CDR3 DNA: TGTGCCAGCTCACCACAGGGACAAACGTACGAGCAGTACTTC.

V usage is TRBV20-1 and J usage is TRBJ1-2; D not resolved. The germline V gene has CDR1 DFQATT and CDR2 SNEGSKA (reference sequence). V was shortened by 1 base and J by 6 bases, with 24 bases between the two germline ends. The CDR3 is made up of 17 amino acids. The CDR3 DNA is TGCAGTGCTAGAGGGTTGTTGGTAGCAGGAGGAAGGAATGGCTACACCTTC. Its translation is CSARGLLVAGGRNGYTF.

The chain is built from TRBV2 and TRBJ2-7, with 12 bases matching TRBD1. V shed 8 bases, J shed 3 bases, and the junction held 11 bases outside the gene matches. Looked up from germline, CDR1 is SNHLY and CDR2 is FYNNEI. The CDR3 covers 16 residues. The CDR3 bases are TGTGCCAGCCGGCCGGGACAGGGGGCTATGAACTACGAGCAGTACTTC. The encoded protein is CASRPGQGAMNYEQYF.

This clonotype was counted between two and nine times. CDR3 sequence (DNA): TGTGCCAGCAGCTCAGGGACAGTAGTACAAGAGACCCAGTACTTC. This sequence encodes CASSSGTVVQETQYF. The chain has TRBV5-6 and TRBJ2-5; 7 bases agree with TRBD1. J lost 2 bases, V lost 3 bases, and 7 bases had no gene match. Germline lookup yields CDR1 SGHDT and CDR2 YYEEEE. CDR3 length: 15 residues.

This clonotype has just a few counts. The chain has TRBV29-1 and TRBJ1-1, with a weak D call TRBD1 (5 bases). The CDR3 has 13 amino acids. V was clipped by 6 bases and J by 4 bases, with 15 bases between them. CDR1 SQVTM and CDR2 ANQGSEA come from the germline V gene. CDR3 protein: CSVWGGLSTEAFF. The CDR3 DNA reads TGCAGCGTGTGGGGGGGACTGAGCACTGAAGCTTTCTTT.

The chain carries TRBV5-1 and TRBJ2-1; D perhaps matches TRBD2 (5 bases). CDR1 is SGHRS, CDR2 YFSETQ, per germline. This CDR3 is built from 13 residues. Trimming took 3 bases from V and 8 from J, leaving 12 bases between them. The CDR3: CASSSQVGDEQFF. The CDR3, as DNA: TGCGCCAGCAGCTCTCAGGTCGGGGATGAGCAGTTCTTC.

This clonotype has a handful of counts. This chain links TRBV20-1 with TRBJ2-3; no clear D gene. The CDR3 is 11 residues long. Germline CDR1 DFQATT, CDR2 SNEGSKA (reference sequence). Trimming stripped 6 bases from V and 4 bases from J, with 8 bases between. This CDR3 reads CSAAVPDTQYF. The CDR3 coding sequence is TGCAGTGCCGCGGTCCCAGATACGCAGTATTTT.

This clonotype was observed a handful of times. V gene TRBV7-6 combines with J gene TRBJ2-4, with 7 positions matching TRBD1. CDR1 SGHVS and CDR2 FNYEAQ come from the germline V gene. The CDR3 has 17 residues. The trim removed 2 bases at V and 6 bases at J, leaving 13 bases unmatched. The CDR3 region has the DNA TGTGCCAGCAGCTTATCCCCGGGACAGACCTCGGGAAACATTCAGTACTTC. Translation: CASSLSPGQTSGNIQYF.

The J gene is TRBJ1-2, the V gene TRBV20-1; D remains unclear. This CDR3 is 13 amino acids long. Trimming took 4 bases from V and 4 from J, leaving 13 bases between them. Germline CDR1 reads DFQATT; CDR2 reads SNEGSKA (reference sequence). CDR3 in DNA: TGCAGTGCTACCCCTGGAGGTGGCTATGGCTACACCTTC. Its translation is CSATPGGGYGYTF.